The entry below describes one T cell receptor beta chain. This clone appeared many times. Its specific antigen is unknown. The input lacks base qualities; no much larger clone sits a single base away. These data are taken from a study of T cells after posttransplantation cyclophosphamide (dated by TCRdb to between 2015 and 2016). For the study in its entirety: Using TRB sequencing, the study followed how the T cell repertoire rebuilt after myeloablative bone marrow transplantation with posttransplantation cyclophosphamide given as GVHD prophylaxis. Antigen receptor sequencing covered samples from 30 to 40 PTCy-treated patients and around 15 of their related bone marrow donors. Blood from all 35 or so PTCy patients who had 1-year posttransplant specimens underwent TRB sequencing. In 3 patients, up to 3 additional blood samples taken between 2 and 5.2 years after transplant also underwent TRB sequencing, as did pretransplant blood from several patients. Because TRA and TRB clonality correlated tightly in eight or nine samples, later TCR analyses were limited to TRB. Public TRB sequences were searched against a database of over 3,000 sequences associated with responses to pathogens, tumor antigens, self-antigens and alloantigens.

From a lookup of the germline V gene, CDR1 and CDR2 are SGHTA and FQGTGA. The junction shows trimming of 5 bases on V and 4 bases on J, plus 6 bases between the germline ends. Including the terminal cysteine and phenylalanine, the CDR3 comprises 12 residues. Only CDR3 DNA remains: 36 bases, in frame from the first base. TRB sequencing used genomic DNA with the immunoSEQ assay at survey resolution or the hsTCRB kit. The original pipeline was this. The immunoSEQ software was used for initial read processing, and the LymphoSeq R package was used for repertoire analyses. Clonality was computed as 1 minus normalized Shannon entropy, and a Gini coefficient was also calculated for each TRB dataset. Phenotypes of unsorted samples were inferred by mapping TRB sequences from sorted subsets of the recipient or donor onto the same recipient's unsorted samples. TCRdb limited this immuneACCESS table to in-frame rearrangements with V and J called. A share of clones is missing; checked studies link under half to unresolved V genes, and the rest is unexplained. The DNA was the basis for D and trimming; V, J and clone size are from that table. The data for this sample show more than 9,000 clones, each detected more than once. Approximately 13% of the sample belongs to the ten largest clones.

General study outcomes and caveats: Across fewer than 50 patients, TRB clonality was highly associated with recipient CMV seropositivity and CMV reactivation, and diversity in PTCy patients was similar to diversity in CNI/methotrexate controls. Donor-recipient similarity was low at 1-2 months but increased during the first year, and donor CD8+ memory clones often dominated later blood repertoires. The TRB repertoires of T cells infiltrating skin or the GI tract showed only limited overlap with the TRB repertoires found in blood.

In light of the paper, this sample's treatment or condition label describes: high-dose cyclophosphamide on days +3 and +4 as single-agent GVHD prophylaxis. Busulfan and fludarabine conditioning, a related or unrelated marrow graft, and cyclophosphamide on days +3 and +4 were given to PTCy patients. PTCy-treated patients came from a prospective multi-institutional clinical trial. Peripheral blood and bone marrow mononuclear cells were isolated by Ficoll-Hypaque density centrifugation and were cryopreserved. The receptor was derived from a female patient aged 40-50 years who received an allogeneic stem cell transplant from a related donor, was CMV-positive, and had no GVHD. Post transplant, some T cells may arise from the graft donor. Sequences were derived from PBMCs, sampled after allogeneic stem cell transplant with posttransplant cyclophosphamide. The rearranged chain carries TRBV7-3 and TRBJ1-3, with the D gene not clear enough to name. The DNA reads TGTGCCAGCAGCCCGGGGGGAAACACCATATATTTT. This is translated as CASSPGGNTIYF.